Listed below are T cell receptor beta chains from one sample, sequenced in a study of cytomegalovirus exposure and HLA in healthy donors. The repertoire was sequenced with immunoSEQ multiplex PCR; TCRdb's copy has only in-frame clones and lacks some. The sample shows 250,000 to 350,000 clones, roughly 90% of them seen only once. Sequencing was performed on PBMCs. The receptors were sampled from a young woman in good health and CMV-seronegative. Both conserved end residues are part of each CDR3. Each record gives: V gene, clone size, D gene, J gene, CDR3 protein. The D gene is left open where the match is weak. Clone size is stated in some rows and not others, as once, few, many or a class when expanded.

>TRBV6-5|-|-|TRBJ2-3
CASSSFGQSYTDTQYF
>TRBV13|few|-|TRBJ2-3
CASSLGLPGTSSTDTQYF
>TRBV19|-|-|TRBJ1-3
CASSIGRDMGNTIYF
>TRBV10-2|-|TRBD2|TRBJ2-5
CASSEIGGTQETQYF
>TRBV19|-|TRBD1|TRBJ1-2
CASSRQGDYGYTF
>TRBV7-6|-|-|TRBJ1-3
CASSLSSQGSSGNTIYF
>TRBV27|-|-|TRBJ2-1
CASSLSSLRGQGINEQFF
>TRBV19|once|-|TRBJ2-3
CASSIVGGRQGFTQYF
>TRBV10-3|-|TRBD1|TRBJ1-6
CAIRGTGYSSPLHF
>TRBV18|once|TRBD1|TRBJ1-5
CASSPQTGVYQPQHF
>TRBV9|-|TRBD1|TRBJ2-7
CASSVEGAATYEQYF
>TRBV29-1|-|TRBD1|TRBJ2-1
CSVADRNYNEQFF
>TRBV15|few|TRBD2|TRBJ2-1
CATSRPGGVYNEQFF
>TRBV7-9|-|TRBD1|TRBJ2-5
CASSDIPGDRGWETQYF
>TRBV18|few|-|TRBJ1-3
CASSPSAVSGNTIYF
>TRBV2|once|-|TRBJ1-2
CASRTANYGYTF
>TRBV2|few|TRBD1|TRBJ2-3
CASSGQGNTDTQYF
>TRBV6-6|-|-|TRBJ2-4
CASSRGTELAKNIQYF
>TRBV27|-|-|TRBJ1-3
CASSSRGSGNTIYF
>TRBV27|-|-|TRBJ1-5
CASSLTGRGNQPQHF
>TRBV5-8|-|TRBD1|TRBJ2-1
CASSLGTSGTGYNEQFF
>TRBV5-6|-|-|TRBJ1-6
CASSWAQGNNSPLHF
>TRBV27|-|TRBD2|TRBJ2-1
CASRGGGARNEQFF
>TRBV5-8|-|-|TRBJ1-4
CASSRLRDKYWGVTNEKLFF
>TRBV6-5|-|TRBD1|TRBJ2-1
CASSSPGTGNEQFF
>TRBV2|-|TRBD1|TRBJ1-2
CASSAPRDRASNYGYTF
>TRBV5-5|-|-|TRBJ1-1
CASSPLEGGAMNTEAFF
>TRBV14|-|TRBD1|TRBJ2-1
CASSQVAGQGLYNEQFF
>TRBV29-1|-|-|TRBJ1-1
CSVDARGLEGPEAFF
>TRBV7-6|once|-|TRBJ2-7
CASSLAGSGTGVYEQYF
>TRBV29-1|once|TRBD1|TRBJ2-1
CSVDGGRGFPYNEQFF
>TRBV6-5|-|-|TRBJ2-1
CASSYRQHQPNEQFF
>TRBV7-2|-|-|TRBJ1-1
CASSVDSLNTEAFF
>TRBV27|-|TRBD1|TRBJ2-2
CASSLRQGAAGELFF
>TRBV6-5|-|-|TRBJ2-3
CASSSTSSTDTQYF